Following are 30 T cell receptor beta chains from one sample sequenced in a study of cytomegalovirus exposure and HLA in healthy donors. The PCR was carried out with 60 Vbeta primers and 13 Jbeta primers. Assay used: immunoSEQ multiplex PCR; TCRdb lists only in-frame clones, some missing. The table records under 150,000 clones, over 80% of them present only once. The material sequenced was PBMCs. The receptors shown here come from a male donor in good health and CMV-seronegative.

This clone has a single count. Written as DNA, the CDR3 is TGTGCCAGCAGTCAGGATTCTTCCTCTGGAAACACCATATATTTT. Translating gives CASSQDSSSGNTIYF. The chain uses TRBV2 and TRBJ1-3; no clear D gene. Trimming removed 5 bases from V and 0 bases from J, with 11 bases in between. The CDR3 is 15 amino acids. Germline V gene data show CDR1 as SNHLY and CDR2 as FYNNEI.

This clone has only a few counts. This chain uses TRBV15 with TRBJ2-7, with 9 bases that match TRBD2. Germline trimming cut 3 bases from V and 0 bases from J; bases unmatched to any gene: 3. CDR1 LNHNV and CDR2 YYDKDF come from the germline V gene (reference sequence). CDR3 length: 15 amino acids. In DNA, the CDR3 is TGTGCCACCAGCAGTAGCGGGGGCGTCTCCTACGAGCAGTACTTC. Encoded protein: CATSSSGGVSYEQYF.

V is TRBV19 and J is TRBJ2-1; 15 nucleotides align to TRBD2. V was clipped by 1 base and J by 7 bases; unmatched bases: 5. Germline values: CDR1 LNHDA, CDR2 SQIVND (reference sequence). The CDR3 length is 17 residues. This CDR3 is CASSIGTSGGDSNEQFF. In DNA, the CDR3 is TGTGCCAGTAGTATAGGGACTAGCGGGGGGGATTCGAATGAGCAGTTCTTC.

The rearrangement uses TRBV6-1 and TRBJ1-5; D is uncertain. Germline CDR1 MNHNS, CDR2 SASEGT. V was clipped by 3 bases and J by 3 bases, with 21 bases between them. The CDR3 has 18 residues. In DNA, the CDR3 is TGTGCCAGCAGTGAGATGCGGGTCGTTATCCTCCTCAATCAGCCCCAGCATTTT. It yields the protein CASSEMRVVILLNQPQHF.

CDR3 loop: CASSLYRASYEQYF. The DNA for the CDR3 is TGTGCCAGCAGTTTATACAGGGCCTCCTACGAGCAGTACTTC. The rearrangement joins TRBV27 to TRBJ2-7, with D possibly matching TRBD1 (6 bases). The CDR3 runs 14 residues. The germline V and J ends were trimmed by 1 base and 0 bases, with 7 bases remaining between them. CDR1 is MNHEY and CDR2 is SMNVEV in the germline V gene (reference sequence).

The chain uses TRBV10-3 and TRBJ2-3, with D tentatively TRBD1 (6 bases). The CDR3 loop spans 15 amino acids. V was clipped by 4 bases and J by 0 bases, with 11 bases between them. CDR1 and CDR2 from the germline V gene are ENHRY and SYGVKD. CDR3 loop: CAISVTGTSTDTQYF. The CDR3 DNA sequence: TGTGCCATCAGTGTCACAGGGACAAGCACAGATACGCAGTATTTT.

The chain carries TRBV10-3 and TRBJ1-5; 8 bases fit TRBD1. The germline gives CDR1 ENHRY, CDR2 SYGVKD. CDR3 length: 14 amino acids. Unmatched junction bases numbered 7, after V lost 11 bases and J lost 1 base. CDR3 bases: TGTGCCTCTTGGACAGGGCGAAGCAATCAGCCCCAGCATTTT. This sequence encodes CASWTGRSNQPQHF.

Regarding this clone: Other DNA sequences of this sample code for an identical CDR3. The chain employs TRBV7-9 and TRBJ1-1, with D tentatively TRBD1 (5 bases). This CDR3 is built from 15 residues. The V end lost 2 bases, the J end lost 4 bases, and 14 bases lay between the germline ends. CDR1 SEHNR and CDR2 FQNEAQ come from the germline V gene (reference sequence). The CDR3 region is CASSLFEGGVTEAFF. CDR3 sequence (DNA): TGTGCCAGCAGCTTATTCGAGGGAGGGGTCACTGAAGCTTTCTTT.

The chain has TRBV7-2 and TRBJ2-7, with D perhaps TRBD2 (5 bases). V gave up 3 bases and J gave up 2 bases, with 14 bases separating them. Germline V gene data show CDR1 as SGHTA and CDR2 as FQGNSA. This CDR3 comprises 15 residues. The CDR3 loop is CASSLQNGITYEQYF. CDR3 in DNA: TGTGCCAGCAGCTTGCAAAACGGGATTACCTACGAGCAGTACTTC.

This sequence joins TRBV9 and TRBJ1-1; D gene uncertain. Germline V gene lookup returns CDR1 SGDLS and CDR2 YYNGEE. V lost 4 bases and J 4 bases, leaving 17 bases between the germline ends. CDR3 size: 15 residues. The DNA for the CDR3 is TGTGCCAGCAGCCCCGGAACACGGAGAGGCACTGAAGCTTTCTTT. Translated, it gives CASSPGTRRGTEAFF.

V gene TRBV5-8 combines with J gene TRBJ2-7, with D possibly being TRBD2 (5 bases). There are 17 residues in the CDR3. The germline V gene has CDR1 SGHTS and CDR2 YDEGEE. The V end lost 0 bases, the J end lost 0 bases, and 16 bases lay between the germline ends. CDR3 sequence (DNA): TGTGCCAGCAGCTTGGCCCCCAAGGACTTCTCCTCCTACGAGCAGTACTTC. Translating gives CASSLAPKDFSSYEQYF.

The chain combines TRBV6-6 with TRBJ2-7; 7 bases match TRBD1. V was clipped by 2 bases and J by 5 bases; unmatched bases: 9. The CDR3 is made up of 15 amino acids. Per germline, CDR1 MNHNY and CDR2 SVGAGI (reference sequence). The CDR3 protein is CASSYPDRVIHEQYF. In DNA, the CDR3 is TGTGCCAGCAGTTACCCCGACAGGGTCATTCACGAGCAGTACTTC.

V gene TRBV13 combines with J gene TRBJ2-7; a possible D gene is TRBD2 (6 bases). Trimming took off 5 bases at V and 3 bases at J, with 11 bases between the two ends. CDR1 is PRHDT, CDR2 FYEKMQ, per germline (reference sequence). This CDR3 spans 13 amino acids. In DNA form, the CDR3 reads TGTGCCAGCAGCCCCGGGACTCACTACGAGCAGTACTTC. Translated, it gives CASSPGTHYEQYF. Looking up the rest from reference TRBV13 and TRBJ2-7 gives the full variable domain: AAGVIQSPRHLIKEKRETATLKCYPIPRHDTVYWYQQGPGQDPQFLISFYEKMQSDKGSIPDRFSAQQFSDYHSELNMSSLELGDSALYFCASSPGTHYEQYFGPGTRLTVT.

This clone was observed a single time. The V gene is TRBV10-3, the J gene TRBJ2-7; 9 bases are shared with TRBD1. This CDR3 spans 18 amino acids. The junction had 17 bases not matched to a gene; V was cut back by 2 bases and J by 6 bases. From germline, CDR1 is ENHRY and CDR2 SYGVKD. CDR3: CAISEGTGRRPPYGEQYF. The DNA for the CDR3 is TGTGCCATCAGTGAGGGGACAGGGCGCCGACCCCCCTACGGCGAGCAGTACTTC.

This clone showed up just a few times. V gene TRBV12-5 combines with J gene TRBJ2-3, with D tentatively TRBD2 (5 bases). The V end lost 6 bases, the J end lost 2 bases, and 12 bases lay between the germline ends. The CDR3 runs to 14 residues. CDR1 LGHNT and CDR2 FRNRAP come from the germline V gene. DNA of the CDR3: TGTGCTAGTGGCCCACCCGGGAACACAGATACGCAGTATTTT. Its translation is CASGPPGNTDTQYF.

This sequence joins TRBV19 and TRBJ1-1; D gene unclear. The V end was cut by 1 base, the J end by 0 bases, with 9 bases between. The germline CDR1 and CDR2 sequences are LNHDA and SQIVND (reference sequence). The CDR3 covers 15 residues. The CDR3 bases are TGTGCCAGTAGTATAGGCGGCAGCCTGAACACTGAAGCTTTCTTT. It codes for CASSIGGSLNTEAFF.

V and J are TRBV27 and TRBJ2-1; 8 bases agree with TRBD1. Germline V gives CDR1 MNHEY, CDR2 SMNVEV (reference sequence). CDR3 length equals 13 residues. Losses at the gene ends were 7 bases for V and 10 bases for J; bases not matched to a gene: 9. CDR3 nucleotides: TGTGCCAGCAATCGTCCAGGGGGCCGGGAGCAGTTCTTC. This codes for CASNRPGGREQFF.

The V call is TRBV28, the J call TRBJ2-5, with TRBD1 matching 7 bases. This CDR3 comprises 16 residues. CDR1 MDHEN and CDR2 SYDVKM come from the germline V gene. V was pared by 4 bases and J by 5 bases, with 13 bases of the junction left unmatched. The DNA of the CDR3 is TGTGCCAGCAGTTACCGGACAGGCGAGTACGGGGAGACCCAGTACTTC. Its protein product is CASSYRTGEYGETQYF.

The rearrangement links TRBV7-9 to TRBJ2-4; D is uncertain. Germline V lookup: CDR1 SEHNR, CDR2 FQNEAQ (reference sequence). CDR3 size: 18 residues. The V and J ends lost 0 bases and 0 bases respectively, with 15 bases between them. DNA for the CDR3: TGTGCCAGCAGCTTAGCTTCTCTGGGCAACCTAGCCAAAAACATTCAGTACTTC. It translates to CASSLASLGNLAKNIQYF.

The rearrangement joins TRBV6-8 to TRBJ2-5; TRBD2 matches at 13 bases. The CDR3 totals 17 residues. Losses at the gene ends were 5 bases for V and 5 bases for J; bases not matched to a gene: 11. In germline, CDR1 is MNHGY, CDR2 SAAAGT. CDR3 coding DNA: TGTGCCAGCAGTCGCCGACTAGCGGGAGGAATCGTGGAGACCCAGTACTTC. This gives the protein CASSRRLAGGIVETQYF.

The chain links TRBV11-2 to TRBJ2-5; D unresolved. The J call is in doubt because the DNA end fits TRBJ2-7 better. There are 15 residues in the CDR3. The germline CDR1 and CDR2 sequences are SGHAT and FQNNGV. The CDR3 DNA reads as TGTGCCAGCAGCTTAGGGCAGGCCTTAACCTACGAGCAGTACTTC. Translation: CASSLGQALTYEQYF.

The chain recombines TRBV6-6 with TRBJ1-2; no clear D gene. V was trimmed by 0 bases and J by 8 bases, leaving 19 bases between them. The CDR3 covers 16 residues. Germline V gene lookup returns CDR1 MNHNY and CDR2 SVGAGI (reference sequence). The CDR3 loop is CASSYSSGSEVTGYTF. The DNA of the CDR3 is TGTGCCAGCAGTTACTCGTCGGGGAGCGAGGTGACAGGCTACACCTTC.

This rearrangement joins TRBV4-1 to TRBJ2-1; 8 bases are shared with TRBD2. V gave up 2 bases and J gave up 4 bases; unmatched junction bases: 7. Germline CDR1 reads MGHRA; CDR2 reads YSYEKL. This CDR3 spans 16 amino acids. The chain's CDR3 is CASSQRSGSTYNEQFF. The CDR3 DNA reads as TGCGCCAGCAGCCAACGGAGCGGGAGTACTTACAATGAGCAGTTCTTC.

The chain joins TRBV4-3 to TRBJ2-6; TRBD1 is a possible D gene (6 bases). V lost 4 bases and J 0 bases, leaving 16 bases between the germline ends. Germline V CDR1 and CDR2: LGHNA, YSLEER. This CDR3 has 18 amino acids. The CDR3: CASSPPPGHVSGANVLTF. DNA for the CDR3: TGCGCCAGCAGCCCTCCCCCGGGACACGTCTCTGGGGCCAACGTCCTGACTTTC.

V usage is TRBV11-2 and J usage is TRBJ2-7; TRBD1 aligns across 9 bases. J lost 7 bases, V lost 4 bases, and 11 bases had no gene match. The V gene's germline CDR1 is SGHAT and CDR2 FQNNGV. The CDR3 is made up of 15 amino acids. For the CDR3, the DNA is TGTGCCAGCAGCTCCGGACAGGGGCCCAGAATAGAGCAGTACTTC. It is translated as CASSSGQGPRIEQYF.

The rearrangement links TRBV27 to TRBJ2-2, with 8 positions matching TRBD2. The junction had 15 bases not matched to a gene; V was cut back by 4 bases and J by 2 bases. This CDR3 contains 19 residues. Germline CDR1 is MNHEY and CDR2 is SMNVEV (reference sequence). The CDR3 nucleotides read TGTGCCAGCAGTTCCTGGGCGGGAGGCCATCTTATTAACACCGGGGAGCTGTTTTTT. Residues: CASSSWAGGHLINTGELFF.

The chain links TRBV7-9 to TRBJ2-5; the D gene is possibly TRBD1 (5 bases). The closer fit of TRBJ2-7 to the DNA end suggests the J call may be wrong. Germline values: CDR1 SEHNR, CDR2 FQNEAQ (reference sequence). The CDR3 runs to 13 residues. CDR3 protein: CASSQGVSYEQYF. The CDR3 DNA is TGTGCCAGCAGCCAAGGGGTGTCCTACGAGCAGTACTTC.

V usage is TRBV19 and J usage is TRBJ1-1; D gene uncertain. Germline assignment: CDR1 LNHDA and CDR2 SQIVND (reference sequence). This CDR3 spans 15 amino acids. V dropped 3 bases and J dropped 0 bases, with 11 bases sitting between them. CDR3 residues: CASSISGSLNTEAFF. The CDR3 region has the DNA TGTGCCAGTAGTATCTCAGGCTCTCTGAACACTGAAGCTTTCTTT.

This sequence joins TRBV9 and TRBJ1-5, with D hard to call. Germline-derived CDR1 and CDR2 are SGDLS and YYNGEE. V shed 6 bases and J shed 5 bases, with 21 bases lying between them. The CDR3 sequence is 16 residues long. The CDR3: CASTYAESGGDQPQHF. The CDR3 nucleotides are TGTGCCAGCACCTACGCGGAGTCGGGCGGGGATCAGCCCCAGCATTTT. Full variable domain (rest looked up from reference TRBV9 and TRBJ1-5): DSGVTQTPKHLITATGQRVTLRCSPRSGDLSVYWYQQSLDQGLQFLIQYYNGEERAKGNILERFSAQQFPDLHSELNLSSLELGDSALYFCASTYAESGGDQPQHFGDGTRLSIL.

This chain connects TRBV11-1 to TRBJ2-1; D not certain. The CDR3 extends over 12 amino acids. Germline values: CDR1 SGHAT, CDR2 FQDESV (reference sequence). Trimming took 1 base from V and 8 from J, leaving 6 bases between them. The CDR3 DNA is TGTGCCAGCAGCTTAGAGAGAGATGAGCAGTTCTTC. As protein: CASSLERDEQFF.